The next 21 T cell receptor beta chains were all read from a single sample in a study of human T cells and chemical hapten exposure (dated by TCRdb to the early 2020s). The protocol used for the library was RACE. Sequencer: NextSeq 500. TCRdb applied fastp at Q25 and MiXCR to the public reads, then kept only in-frame beta chains. Rows are combined by CDR3 protein, so each entry shows the most common genes and DNA. Within this sample are approximately 50,000 distinct CDR3 sequences, with around 10% of them counted one time only. The ten largest clones represent 3% to 4.5% of the sample. What the time point label conveys for this sample: pre-sensitization, week 0. This specimen's treatment or condition label, per the study, means: therapeutic diphenylcyclopropenone sensitization with weekly scalp DPC. The specimen was whole blood, collected in connection with sensitization to the hapten diphenylcyclopropenone (DPC). The receptors shown here come from a woman aged 40 to 55 with alopecia areata. Some clones in this sample may be carry-over from other donors' samples.

This clonotype was seen at least ten times. This chain links TRBV29-1 with TRBJ2-7; TRBD2 matches 12 bases. Germline CDR1 SQVTM, CDR2 ANQGSEA. With V trimmed by 7 bases and J by 0 bases, 4 bases remained unmatched. The CDR3 runs to 14 residues. Written as DNA, the CDR3 is TGCAGCGGGACTAGCGGGGTAAGCTCCTACGAGCAGTACTTC. Residues: CSGTSGVSSYEQYF.

Many counts were recorded for this clonotype. V and J are TRBV6-2 or TRBV6-3 and TRBJ2-1; 7 bases fit TRBD2. This CDR3 comprises 15 residues. Trimming cost V 4 bases and J 0 bases; bases outside gene matches: 3. CDR1 is MNHEY, CDR2 SVGEGT, per germline. This chain's CDR3 is CASSWEGPSYNEQFF. The DNA of the CDR3 is TGTGCCAGCAGTTGGGAGGGCCCCTCCTACAATGAGCAGTTCTTC.

This clonotype was picked up many times. The chain is built from TRBV7-6 and TRBJ1-1; 9 bases are shared with TRBD1. CDR1 is SGHVS and CDR2 is FNYEAQ in the germline V gene. This CDR3 comprises 15 residues. The ends lost 5 bases at V and 3 bases at J; junction bases unmatched: 7. The CDR3 region has the DNA TGTGCCAGCAGCAACCCCTGGGACAGGGACACTGAAGCTTTCTTT. Translated, it gives CASSNPWDRDTEAFF.

The chain carries TRBV7-8 and TRBJ1-5; no clear D gene. V was pared by 9 bases and J by 0 bases, with 9 bases between. The CDR3 contains 13 residues. Germline CDR1 is SGHVS and CDR2 is FQNEAQ. Written as DNA, the CDR3 is TGTGCCAGTGCGGAAGGTAGCAATCAGCCCCAGCATTTT. Encoded protein: CASAEGSNQPQHF.

This clonotype came up a few times. CDR3: CASSLSVKNYGYTF. The CDR3 DNA follows: TGTGCCAGCAGTTTATCAGTAAAGAACTATGGCTACACCTTC. The genes are TRBV12-3 or TRBV12-4 and TRBJ1-2; D gene ambiguous. Deletions cut 2 bases from V and 2 bases from J, with 9 bases between. The CDR3 is made up of 14 amino acids.

This chain links TRBV18 with TRBJ2-7; no clear D. The CDR3 spans 12 residues. V lost 5 bases, J lost 3 bases, and 8 bases lay in between. Germline V gene sequence: CDR1 KGHSH, CDR2 LQKENI. DNA of the CDR3: TGTGCCAGCTCATCGACGGACTACGAGCAGTACTTC. Protein product: CASSSTDYEQYF.

This clonotype has just a few counts. The CDR3 DNA is TGTGCCAGCTCCCAGGGGGCAGCCTACGAGCAGTACTTC. Amino acids: CASSQGAAYEQYF. The chain couples TRBV18 to TRBJ2-7, with 8 bases lining up with TRBD1. The V gene end was trimmed by 6 bases and the J gene end by 2 bases; junction bases not matched to a gene: 3. CDR3 length: 13 residues. Germline loops: CDR1 KGHSH, CDR2 LQKENI. The complete variable domain, with remaining parts taken from reference TRBV18 and TRBJ2-7, reads NAGVMQNPRHLVRRRGQEARLRCSPMKGHSHVYWYRQLPEEGLKFMVYLQKENIIDESGMPKERFSAEFPKEGPSILRIQQVVRGDSAAYFCASSQGAAYEQYFGPGTRLTVT.

This clonotype was detected ten times or more. The chain has TRBV18 and TRBJ1-2; possibly TRBD1 for D (5 bases). Per germline, CDR1 KGHSH and CDR2 LQKENI. Deletions cut 2 bases from V and 2 bases from J, with 6 bases between. The CDR3 runs 13 residues. CDR3 amino acids: CASSPDSNYGYTF. CDR3 in DNA: TGTGCCAGCTCACCAGACAGCAACTATGGCTACACCTTC.

The J gene is TRBJ2-1, the V gene TRBV6-4; 11 bases align to TRBD2. CDR1 MRHNA and CDR2 SNTAGT come from the germline V gene. The V and J ends lost 4 bases and 15 bases, in that order; junction bases with no gene match: 8. CDR3 size: 13 residues. CDR3 DNA: TGTGCCAGCAGTGCGATTAGCGGGGGGGCCCGGTTCTTC. Protein sequence: CASSAISGGARFF.

In its sample, this clonotype was seen a few times. The chain employs TRBV19 and TRBJ1-5, with TRBD1 as a possible D gene (6 bases). From germline, CDR1 is LNHDA and CDR2 SQIVND (reference sequence). The CDR3 extends over 14 amino acids. V lost 3 bases to trimming and J lost 7 bases, with 13 bases between them. CDR3 nucleotides: TGTGCCAGTAGTATCGGCAGGGGCAGACAGCCCCAGCATTTT. Its protein is CASSIGRGRQPQHF.

This clonotype was counted at least ten times. The chain links TRBV20-1 to TRBJ1-1; D is perhaps TRBD1 (6 bases). Germline V gives CDR1 DFQATT, CDR2 SNEGSKA (reference sequence). V was trimmed by 5 bases and J by 5 bases, leaving 9 bases between them. This CDR3 contains 11 residues. For the CDR3, the DNA is TGCAGTGCTCCAGGGGTAACTGAAGCTTTCTTT. It yields the protein CSAPGVTEAFF.

This clonotype was found many times. CDR3 protein: CSVSGGAGEKLFF. The CDR3 nucleotides are TGCAGCGTATCAGGGGGCGCAGGGGAAAAACTGTTTTTT. The chain combines TRBV29-1 with TRBJ1-4; 8 bases align to TRBD1. Trimming cost V 6 bases and J 8 bases; bases outside gene matches: 8. Per germline, CDR1 SQVTM and CDR2 ANQGSEA. The CDR3 consists of 13 residues.

This clonotype was recorded at least ten times. V gene TRBV7-9 combines with J gene TRBJ2-1; D possibly uses TRBD1 or TRBD2 (5 bases each). The CDR3 sequence is 17 residues long. From germline, CDR1 is SEHNR and CDR2 FQNEAQ (reference sequence). Trimming took off 1 base at V and 0 bases at J, with 13 bases between the two ends. The CDR3 DNA is TGTGCCAGCAGCTTAGGTACGGGGCCGAGCTCCTACAATGAGCAGTTCTTC. This codes for CASSLGTGPSSYNEQFF.

In this sample, this clonotype turned up many times. Germline and junction disagree at one end, which may indicate a read error. The genes are TRBV7-2 and TRBJ2-4; D gene uncertain. Germline V gives CDR1 SGHTA, CDR2 FQGNSA. This CDR3 region has 14 residues. CDR3 bases: TGTGCCAGCACCTTACGGTTAGCCAAAAACATTCAGTACTTC. This translates into CASTLRLAKNIQYF.

This clonotype was counted ten times or more. The chain employs TRBV7-2 and TRBJ2-5, with D unresolved. Trimming cost V 3 bases and J 8 bases, with 7 bases left between them. Germline CDR1 and CDR2: SGHTA and FQGNSA. CDR3 length: 11 residues. CDR3 bases: TGTGCCAGCAGCTTTAAGGGCACCCAGTACTTC. Translated: CASSFKGTQYF. The full variable domain, its missing parts supplied by reference TRBV7-2 and TRBJ2-5, is GAGVSQSPSNKVTEKGKDVELRCDPISGHTALYWYRQSLGQGLEFLIYFQGNSAPDKSGLPSDRFSAERTGGSVSTLTIQRTQQEDSAVYLCASSFKGTQYFGPGTRLLVL.

This clonotype was found many times. V gene TRBV11-2 combines with J gene TRBJ2-5; D uncertain. Germline CDR1 and CDR2: SGHAT and FQNNGV. V was trimmed by 3 bases and J by 0 bases, leaving 5 bases between them. CDR3 length: 13 amino acids. The CDR3 coding sequence is TGTGCCAGCAGCTTCTCTCACCAAGAGACCCAGTACTTC. It specifies CASSFSHQETQYF.

In this sample, this clonotype turned up many times. The chain employs TRBV7-8 and TRBJ2-2; TRBD1 matches at 9 bases. CDR1 is SGHVS, CDR2 FQNEAQ, per germline. The CDR3 covers 15 residues. V shed 5 bases, J shed 5 bases, and the junction held 6 bases outside the gene matches. CDR3 DNA: TGTGCCAGCAGCCTTGGGACAGGGAATACCGGGGAGCTGTTTTTT. This gives the protein CASSLGTGNTGELFF.

This clonotype was seen a few times. This chain connects TRBV27 to TRBJ2-7, with TRBD2 as a possible D gene (5 bases). The V end was cut by 4 bases, the J end by 4 bases, with 8 bases between. The germline gives CDR1 MNHEY, CDR2 SMNVEV (reference sequence). This CDR3 is 12 amino acids long. The CDR3 DNA follows: TGTGCCAGCAGTTGGTCGGGGTACGAGCAGTACTTC. Encoded protein: CASSWSGYEQYF.

This clonotype has at least ten counts. J is TRBJ2-7 and V is TRBV4-1; 15 bases align to TRBD2. Germline V lookup: CDR1 MGHRA, CDR2 YSYEKL. The CDR3 is 20 amino acids. V lost 1 base and J lost 2; bases outside the gene matches: 12. This chain's CDR3 is CASSQADPGTSGRFPYEQYF. As DNA, the CDR3 is TGCGCCAGCAGCCAAGCAGACCCCGGGACTAGCGGGAGGTTCCCCTACGAGCAGTACTTC.

To note about this clonotype: Given a much more abundant clone one base away, this may be a read error. The chain has TRBV12-3 or TRBV12-4 and TRBJ1-1; D might be TRBD1 (6 bases). CDR3 length equals 16 residues. V lost 0 bases to trimming and J lost 3 bases, with 14 bases between them. CDR3 bases: TGTGCCAGCAGTTTAGCTGGGGGGGCGGCGGACACTGAAGCTTTCTTT. This gives the protein CASSLAGGAADTEAFF.

The chain carries TRBV29-1 and TRBJ2-4; D might be TRBD1 (5 bases). The CDR3 runs 13 residues. Between the trimmed V and J ends, which lost 6 bases and 8 bases, there was a span of 17 bases. Germline-derived CDR1 and CDR2 are SQVTM and ANQGSEA. CDR3 nucleotide sequence: TGCAGCGTAGAAAAAGGCAGGGCTGACATTCAGTACTTC. Protein: CSVEKGRADIQYF.